The 2 T cell receptor beta chains reported below all come from one sample, sequenced in a study of blood T cell repertoires in COVID-19. Only in-frame clones appear in the TCRdb table, and some are missing; sequencing was by immunoSEQ multiplex PCR. The data contain about 180,000 clones, more than 75% of them singletons. The sequencing sample was made of peripheral blood. All receptors come from a woman in her 70s with acute or convalescent COVID-19.

About this clone: Sequence at one end of the junction differs from germline and may be a read error. The chain couples TRBV4-2 to TRBJ1-2; possible D gene TRBD1, 6 bases. CDR3 size: 12 residues. The V gene's germline CDR1 is LGHNA and CDR2 YNFKEQ. The CDR3 nucleotides read TGTGCCAGCAGCCTGGAGACAGGCGGCAAGGTCTTC. Protein sequence: CASSLETGGKVF.

The chain employs TRBV28 and TRBJ1-3, with D hard to call. This CDR3 is 13 amino acids long. CDR1 is MDHEN, CDR2 SYDVKM, per germline. V lost 3 bases, J lost 0 bases, and 3 bases lay in between. The CDR3 here is CASSFSSGNTIYF. CDR3 sequence (DNA): TGTGCCAGCAGTTTTAGCTCTGGAAACACCATATATTTT.